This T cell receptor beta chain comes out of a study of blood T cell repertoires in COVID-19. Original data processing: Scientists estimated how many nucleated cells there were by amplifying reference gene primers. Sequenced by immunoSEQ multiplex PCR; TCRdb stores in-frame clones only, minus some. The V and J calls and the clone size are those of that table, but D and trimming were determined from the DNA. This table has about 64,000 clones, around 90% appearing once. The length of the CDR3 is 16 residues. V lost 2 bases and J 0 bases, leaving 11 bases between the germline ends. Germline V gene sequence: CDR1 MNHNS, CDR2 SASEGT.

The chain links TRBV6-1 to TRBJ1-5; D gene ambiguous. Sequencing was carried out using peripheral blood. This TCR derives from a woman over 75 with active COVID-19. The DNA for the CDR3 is TGTGCCAGCAGTGAATTGCGGGGAGGTAGCAATCAGCCCCAGCATTTT. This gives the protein CASSELRGGSNQPQHF.